The 25 T cell receptor beta chains in this list originate from one sample, sequenced in a study of T cell repertoires in cytomegalovirus infection. No antigen has been identified for these receptors. TCRdb re-derived calls from the reads in MiXCR, one entry per CDR3 protein. The table records 80,000 or so distinct CDR3 sequences, about 24% of them present only once. The starting material was CD8+ T cells from cultured PBMCs, obtained from culture after CMV antigen stimulation. The receptor source for this set is a human donor in good health (CMV status not recorded). Some clones in this sample may be carry-over from other donors' samples.

This clonotype was observed at least ten times. The gene calls are TRBV11-2 and TRBJ2-7; 9 bases map to TRBD1. This CDR3 contains 16 residues. Germline values: CDR1 SGHAT, CDR2 FQNNGV. J gave up 4 bases and V 1 base, and 8 bases lay outside the gene matches. The CDR3 spells CASSLAAGTGTYEQYF. CDR3 nucleotides: TGTGCCAGCAGCTTAGCCGCCGGGACAGGGACTTACGAGCAGTACTTC.

On this clonotype: A junction end diverges from the germline sequence, so it may reflect a read error. The chain has TRBV5-1 and TRBJ1-1, with no clear D. The germline V gene has CDR1 SGHRS and CDR2 YFSETQ. There are 12 residues in the CDR3. The CDR3, as DNA: TGCGCCAACAGCTTGGGGAACACTGAAGCTTTCTTT. Protein product: CANSLGNTEAFF.

This clonotype occurred a few times. The chain has TRBV5-4 and TRBJ2-1; 8 bases map to TRBD2. Germline V gives CDR1 SGHNT, CDR2 YYREEE (reference sequence). V was pared by 5 bases and J by 4 bases, with 8 bases of the junction left unmatched. This CDR3 has 15 amino acids. This chain's CDR3 is CASSLKRESYNEQFF. CDR3 sequence (DNA): TGTGCCAGCAGTCTCAAGCGGGAGTCATACAATGAGCAGTTCTTC.

The chain has TRBV7-2 and TRBJ2-1; D call uncertain. The germline V and J ends were trimmed by 3 bases and 9 bases, with 15 bases remaining between them. Germline V lookup: CDR1 SGHTA, CDR2 FQGNSA. The CDR3 sequence is 14 residues long. CDR3 region: CASSLDAPWGEQFF. For the CDR3, the DNA is TGTGCCAGCAGCTTGGACGCCCCTTGGGGTGAGCAGTTCTTC. The complete variable domain, with remaining parts taken from reference TRBV7-2 and TRBJ2-1, reads GAGVSQSPSNKVTEKGKDVELRCDPISGHTALYWYRQSLGQGLEFLIYFQGNSAPDKSGLPSDRFSAERTGGSVSTLTIQRTQQEDSAVYLCASSLDAPWGEQFFGPGTRLTVL.

The chain is built from TRBV12-3 or TRBV12-4 and TRBJ2-6; D is unresolved. V lost 1 base and J lost 2, with 9 bases in between. The CDR3 consists of 16 residues. CDR3 nucleotide sequence: TGTGCCAGCAGTTTAGGCCGGACCCCTGGGGCCAACGTCCTGACTTTC. This encodes CASSLGRTPGANVLTF.

This clonotype was observed a handful of times. Compared with germline, one end of the junction differs, possibly owing to a read error. The chain is built from TRBV11-3 and TRBJ1-2; unclear D gene. Germline CDR1 and CDR2: SGHNT and YENEEA. There are 16 residues in the CDR3. The CDR3 nucleotides are TGTGCCAGCAGTTTAGAACGGGTACGGGGTAACTATGGCTACACCTTC. Translation: CASSLERVRGNYGYTF.

The CDR3 nucleotides read TGTGCCTGGAGCGCAGGGATGAACACTGAAGCTTTCTTT. This translates into CAWSAGMNTEAFF. The chain is built from TRBV30 and TRBJ1-1; tentatively, D is TRBD1 (5 bases). Germline CDR1 GTSNPN, CDR2 SVGIG (reference sequence). The germline V and J ends were trimmed by 3 bases and 0 bases, with 8 bases remaining between them. The CDR3 covers 13 residues.

The V call is TRBV10-3, the J call TRBJ2-2, with TRBD1 matching 8 bases. Trimming took 0 bases from V and 4 from J; bases not matched to a gene: 10. CDR3 length: 18 amino acids. Germline assignment: CDR1 ENHRY and CDR2 SYGVKD. The CDR3 DNA sequence: TGTGCCATCAGTGAGTCCCCAACAGACAGGGGTATCACCGGGGAGCTGTTTTTT. Encoded protein: CAISESPTDRGITGELFF.

CDR3 residues: CASSPGLTGGELFF. DNA of the CDR3: TGTGCCAGCAGCCCCGGACTGACAGGCGGGGAGCTGTTTTTT. The genes are TRBV5-6 and TRBJ2-2, with a possible D match to TRBD1 (6 bases). CDR1 SGHDT and CDR2 YYEEEE come from the germline V gene. This CDR3 comprises 14 residues. Trimming took off 4 bases at V and 7 bases at J, with 14 bases between the two ends.

This clonotype was seen at least ten times. The CDR3 DNA reads as TGTGCCAGCAGTGAAAAAGGACTCTCTCAGAGGTACGAGCAGTACTTC. Amino acids: CASSEKGLSQRYEQYF. The V gene is TRBV6-1, the J gene TRBJ2-7; a weak D match, TRBD2 (5 bases). The CDR3 extends over 16 amino acids. Germline CDR1 is MNHNS and CDR2 is SASEGT. Deletions cut 2 bases from V and 4 bases from J, with 18 bases between.

There are many counts of this clonotype. The V and J genes are TRBV7-6 and TRBJ2-7, with D possibly TRBD2 on 7 matching bases. V was pared by 5 bases and J by 2 bases, with 13 bases between. The CDR3 extends over 14 amino acids. The V gene's germline CDR1 is SGHVS and CDR2 FNYEAQ. CDR3 sequence: CASSPRGAPYEQYF. DNA of the CDR3: TGTGCCAGCAGCCCTCGGGGGGCCCCCTACGAGCAGTACTTC.

There are many counts of this clonotype. The gene calls are TRBV7-9 and TRBJ2-1, with a tentative D call TRBD2 (5 bases). This CDR3 region has 12 residues. Trimming left V 4 bases short and J 8 bases short, with 9 bases between. Germline CDR1 SEHNR, CDR2 FQNEAQ (reference sequence). DNA of the CDR3: TGTGCCAGCAGCTCCACTAGATATGAGCAGTTCTTC. Protein product: CASSSTRYEQFF.

This clonotype was counted a few times. J is TRBJ2-5 and V is TRBV7-6; either TRBD1 or TRBD2 may fit D (7 bases each). The germline gives CDR1 SGHVS, CDR2 FNYEAQ. This CDR3 is built from 16 residues. With 5 bases removed from V and 2 bases from J, the gap between germline ends came to 18 bases. The CDR3 DNA is TGTGCCAGCAGCCTCGGGGAGGGGGCCCCACAAGAGACCCAGTACTTC. It is translated as CASSLGEGAPQETQYF.

With regard to this clonotype: With a much larger clone just one base away, this may be a read error. This chain connects TRBV12-3 or TRBV12-4 to TRBJ2-7, with TRBD1 matching 7 bases. This CDR3 has 14 residues. With 7 bases clipped from V and 1 base from J, the junction kept 7 bases outside the gene matches. CDR3 loop: CASTDRTESYEQYF. As DNA, the CDR3 is TGTGCCAGCACGGACAGGACCGAATCCTACGAGCAGTACTTC.

A few counts support this clonotype. V is TRBV6-5 and J is TRBJ2-7; D possibly corresponds to TRBD2 (5 bases). Germline-derived CDR1 and CDR2 are MNHEY and SVGAGI. V was clipped by 0 bases and J by 6 bases, with 9 bases between them. The CDR3 consists of 13 residues. The CDR3 bases are TGTGCCAGCAGTTACTCCCAAGGAGGCGAGCAGTACTTC. Protein sequence: CASSYSQGGEQYF.

This clonotype was detected a few times. The chain is built from TRBV6-1 and TRBJ1-2; maybe TRBD1 (5 bases). The V and J ends lost 3 bases and 7 bases respectively, with 15 bases between them. CDR3 length: 14 residues. Germline assignment: CDR1 MNHNS and CDR2 SASEGT. The DNA for the CDR3 is TGTGCCAGCAGTGAGGGGGTCCAGAAACTTGGCTACACCTTC. It translates to CASSEGVQKLGYTF.

There are a few counts of this clonotype. The chain links TRBV7-9 to TRBJ2-1; D may be TRBD2 (7 bases). The CDR3 is 14 residues long. In germline, CDR1 is SEHNR, CDR2 FQNEAQ (reference sequence). V was clipped by 8 bases and J by 7 bases, with 18 bases between them. This CDR3 reads CASETGGGLNEQFF. CDR3 coding DNA: TGTGCCAGCGAGACTGGGGGGGGCCTGAATGAGCAGTTCTTC. Full variable domain (missing parts from reference TRBV7-9 and TRBJ2-1): DTGVSQNPRHKITKRGQNVTFRCDPISEHNRLYWYRQTLGQGPEFLTYFQNEAQLEKSRLLSDRFSAERPKGSFSTLEIQRTEQGDSAMYLCASETGGGLNEQFFGPGTRLTVL.

The chain has TRBV19 and TRBJ1-6; 7 nucleotides line up with TRBD1. Germline-derived CDR1 and CDR2 are LNHDA and SQIVND (reference sequence). The CDR3 extends over 16 amino acids. V trimming: 3 bases; J trimming: 7 bases; junction bases outside the gene matches: 9. CDR3: CASSIPPGQTNSPLHF. For the CDR3, the DNA is TGTGCCAGTAGTATTCCCCCGGGACAGACGAATTCACCCCTCCACTTT.

This chain links TRBV7-2 with TRBJ1-5; TRBD1 is a possible D gene (5 bases). Germline V lookup: CDR1 SGHTA, CDR2 FQGNSA. V was trimmed by 5 bases and J by 5 bases, leaving 16 bases between them. CDR3 length: 15 amino acids. The CDR3 DNA reads as TGTGCCAGCAGCCCCACGACGGGACCTCATCAGCCCCAGCATTTT. It is translated as CASSPTTGPHQPQHF.

The chain is built from TRBV7-9 and TRBJ1-3; TRBD1 is a possible D gene (5 bases). The V gene lost 1 base and the J gene lost 0 bases, with 13 bases spanning the gap. This CDR3 region has 17 residues. Germline-derived CDR1 and CDR2 are SEHNR and FQNEAQ (reference sequence). DNA of the CDR3: TGTGCCAGCAGCTTAGTGGCAGGGATCTCCTCTGGAAACACCATATATTTT. This gives the protein CASSLVAGISSGNTIYF. The full variable domain, completed using reference TRBV7-9 and TRBJ1-3, is DTGVSQNPRHKITKRGQNVTFRCDPISEHNRLYWYRQTLGQGPEFLTYFQNEAQLEKSRLLSDRFSAERPKGSFSTLEIQRTEQGDSAMYLCASSLVAGISSGNTIYFGEGSWLTVV.

This clonotype was detected many times. The gene calls are TRBV6-2 or TRBV6-3 and TRBJ2-1; 8 positions match TRBD2. This CDR3 has 15 residues. Germline CDR1 is MNHEY and CDR2 is SVGEGT. The trim removed 2 bases at V and 0 bases at J, leaving 0 bases unmatched. CDR3 in amino acids: CASSYSGGSYNEQFF. CDR3 DNA sequence: TGTGCCAGCAGTTACAGCGGGGGCTCCTACAATGAGCAGTTCTTC.

This clonotype turned up a few times. The chain carries TRBV6-2 or TRBV6-3 and TRBJ1-1; no reliable D call. CDR1 and CDR2 from the germline V gene are MNHEY and SVGEGT. The germline V and J ends were trimmed by 7 bases and 0 bases, with 9 bases remaining between them. The CDR3 covers 13 residues. The CDR3 coding sequence is TGTGCCAGCACCTACCACGTGAACACTGAAGCTTTCTTT. Its protein is CASTYHVNTEAFF.

The CDR3 spells CASSLTAHSGTGELFF. CDR3 nucleotides: TGTGCCAGCAGCTTAACCGCCCACTCGGGGACCGGGGAGCTGTTTTTT. The gene calls are TRBV13 and TRBJ2-2; tentative D call: TRBD2 (5 bases). The ends were cut back, 2 bases at V and 5 bases at J, with 15 bases in the middle. The CDR3 contains 16 residues. CDR1 and CDR2 from the germline V gene are PRHDT and FYEKMQ (reference sequence).

This chain uses TRBV5-1 with TRBJ2-7; 14 nucleotides agree with TRBD2. V shed 5 bases and J 8 bases; nucleotides not matched to a gene: 3. The CDR3 runs 13 residues. Germline values: CDR1 SGHRS, CDR2 YFSETQ. The chain's CDR3 is CASRTSGGAQQYF. The DNA of the CDR3 is TGCGCCAGCAGGACTAGCGGGGGGGCCCAGCAGTACTTC.

A word on this clonotype: A much larger clone differs from this one at a single base, so this may be a read error. The V gene is TRBV6-1, the J gene TRBJ2-1, with TRBD1 matching 7 bases. Germline trimming cut 1 base from V and 2 bases from J; bases unmatched to any gene: 8. Looked up from germline, CDR1 is MNHNS and CDR2 is SASEGT. The CDR3 is 17 residues long. CDR3 bases: TGTGCCAGCAGTGAAGTCGCCCGAGGGGGCGCCTACAATGAGCAGTTCTTC. Protein sequence: CASSEVARGGAYNEQFF.